A selection of T cell receptor beta chains follows, all from one sample in a study of blood T cell repertoires in COVID-19. This table comes from immunoSEQ multiplex PCR, and its TCRdb copy is limited to in-frame clones, with some not included. The sample includes about 84,000 clones, 70% to 85% of them seen just once. Sequences were obtained from peripheral blood. The receptors originated from a man between 65 and 80 years old with acute or convalescent COVID-19. Both conserved end residues are part of each CDR3. D genes are given only for firm matches. Clone size appears in some rows only: once, few, many, or a class for an expanded clone.

>-|TRBJ1-6|TRBV2|-
TGTGCCAGCAGTGAAGCGGGGGCGAACCCTTCACCCCTCCACTTT
CASSEAGANPSPLHF
>-|TRBJ2-2|TRBV13|-
TGTGCCAGCAGCTCGCAGACAGTCGCCGGGGAGCTGTTTTTT
CASSSQTVAGELFF
>-|TRBJ2-1|TRBV18|-
TGTGCCAGCTCACCTCAGGGGTCTGGCAATGAGCAGTTCTTC
CASSPQGSGNEQFF
>-|TRBJ2-5|TRBV19|few
TGTGCCAGTGCCGGTTTGGGACAAGATAATCAAGAGACCCAGTACTTC
CASAGLGQDNQETQYF
>-|TRBJ2-7|TRBV6-2/TRBV6-3|-
TGTGCCAGCAGTTACGGGAGCGAGCAGTACTTC
CASSYGSEQYF
>-|TRBJ1-2|TRBV2|-
TGTGCCAGCAGGAATTCCGACCCTAGTTCCCTCTATGGCTACACCTTC
CASRNSDPSSLYGYTF
>TRBD1|TRBJ1-4|TRBV5-1|-
TGCGCCAGCAGCTTGGTCGGACAGGCTAATGAAAAACTGTTTTTT
CASSLVGQANEKLFF
>TRBD1|TRBJ1-6|TRBV15|-
TGTGCCACCAGCAGCTGGACAGGGGGAAATTCACCCCTCCACTTT
CATSSWTGGNSPLHF
>TRBD1|TRBJ2-1|TRBV5-1|-
TGCGCCAGCAGCTCAGGACAGGGGTTAAGCTACAATGAGCAGTTCTTC
CASSSGQGLSYNEQFF
>TRBD1|TRBJ1-2|TRBV7-9|-
TGTGCCAGCAGCACCAAGGACAGGGATGGCTACACCTTC
CASSTKDRDGYTF
>-|TRBJ2-1|TRBV14|-
TGTGCCAGCAGCCAGGAGGGGGGGATCCCCTACAATGAGCAGTTCTTC
CASSQEGGIPYNEQFF
>-|TRBJ1-5|TRBV9|few
TGTGCCAGCAGCCGGGAGGGGATGAGCAATCAGCCCCAGCATTTT
CASSREGMSNQPQHF
>TRBD1|TRBJ2-1|TRBV2|-
TGTGCCAGCAGTGGGACAGGGGGCTGGGAGCAGTTCTTC
CASSGTGGWEQFF
>-|TRBJ1-1|TRBV14|-
TGTGCCAGCAGCCAAAACATAGCAGTGAACACTGAAGCTTTCTTT
CASSQNIAVNTEAFF
>TRBD2|TRBJ2-5|TRBV7-6|once
TGTGCCAGCAGTCGGGGGGTAGGAGAGACCCAGTACTTC
CASSRGVGETQYF
>-|TRBJ2-3|TRBV4-2|-
TGTGCCAGCAGGGCGGAAAACACAGATACGCAGTATTTT
CASRAENTDTQYF
>TRBD1|TRBJ2-3|TRBV5-4|-
TGTGCCAGCAGCAAGGACAGGGCAGATACGCAGTATTTT
CASSKDRADTQYF
>TRBD2|TRBJ2-3|TRBV5-1|-
TGCGCCAGCAGCCCTAGCGGGGGGGACACAGATACGCAGTATTTT
CASSPSGGDTDTQYF
>TRBD1|TRBJ1-2|TRBV2|-
TGTGCCAGCAGTGAAAGGACAGGGACCTATGGCTACACCTTC
CASSERTGTYGYTF
>TRBD2|TRBJ2-1|TRBV2|-
TGTGCCAGCAGCGGGACTAGCGACCAGCAGTTCTTC
CASSGTSDQQFF
>-|TRBJ2-3|TRBV5-4|-
TGTGCCAGCATCCGGGACACTGAACCCACAGATACGCAGTATTTT
CASIRDTEPTDTQYF
>TRBD1|TRBJ1-2|TRBV15|-
TGTGCCACCAGCTCGGAGATGGGGGACAGGGTTGGCTACACCTTC
CATSSEMGDRVGYTF
>-|TRBJ2-1|TRBV19|-
TGTGCCAGTAGTATAGACGCCCGAACCAGTGAGCAGTTCTTC
CASSIDARTSEQFF
>TRBD1|TRBJ1-2|TRBV2|-
TGTGCCAGCACTGGACAGGGGGATGGCTACACCTTC
CASTGQGDGYTF
>-|TRBJ1-2|TRBV7-8|few
TGTGCCAGCAGCTTAAACGCAGATACTAACTATGGCTACACCTTC
CASSLNADTNYGYTF
>TRBD1|TRBJ2-5|TRBV18|-
TGTGCCAGCTCACCGACAGGGGGAGACCAAGAGACCCAGTACTTC
CASSPTGGDQETQYF
>-|TRBJ2-5|TRBV6-1|-
TGTGCCAGCAGAGAAGGGGGCGCGGGGGAGACCCAGTACTTC
CASREGGAGETQYF
>-|TRBJ1-4|TRBV11-2|-
TGTGCCAGCAGCTTAGAAGTACGGAGAGGAGAAAAACTGTTTTTT
CASSLEVRRGEKLFF
>-|TRBJ1-6|TRBV6-1|-
TGTGCCAGCAGTGATCATGCTCGGGGTGGAGGATCACCCCTCCACTTT
CASSDHARGGGSPLHF
>TRBD2|TRBJ2-3|TRBV28|once
TGTGCCAGCAGATCCCCCGCTAGCGGGAGAACAGATACGCAGTATTTT
CASRSPASGRTDTQYF
>-|TRBJ1-1|TRBV12-3/TRBV12-4|-
TGTGCCAGCAGTCCAGGGATGAACACTGAAGCTTTCTTT
CASSPGMNTEAFF
>-|TRBJ2-7|TRBV28|-
TGTGCCAGCGTCCCTGGGGGCGCCTACGAGCAGTACTTC
CASVPGGAYEQYF
>TRBD1|TRBJ1-1|TRBV5-1|-
TGCGCCAGCAGCTTGGACAGGGGAGTAACTGAAGCTTTCTTT
CASSLDRGVTEAFF
>TRBD1|TRBJ1-2|TRBV12-3/TRBV12-4|-
TGTGCCAGCAGTTGGGACAGGGCATCCGGCTACACCTTC
CASSWDRASGYTF
>-|TRBJ1-1|TRBV7-3|-
TGTGCCAGCAGCACGCCGGGACTCACGTTGTCTGAAGCTTTCTTT
CASSTPGLTLSEAFF
>TRBD2|TRBJ2-1|TRBV24-1|-
TGTGCCACCAGTGATTTGAAGCGGGAGGGCCTCTATGAGCAGTTCTTC
CATSDLKREGLYEQFF
>TRBD2|TRBJ2-5|TRBV7-2|-
TGTGCCAGCAGCTTGTCGGGACTAGCGGGGCTGGAGACCCAGTACTTC
CASSLSGLAGLETQYF
>TRBD2|TRBJ2-1|TRBV5-6|-
TGTGCCAGCAGCTTGGAACTAGCGGGAGCCTCTAATGAGCAGTTCTTC
CASSLELAGASNEQFF